The rows below give T cell receptor beta chains drawn from one sample of a study of T cell repertoires in cytomegalovirus infection. MiXCR, run by TCRdb on the reads, gives a single entry per CDR3 protein. The repertoire holds approximately 250,000 distinct CDR3 sequences, with roughly an eighth as singletons. Sequencing was carried out using PBMCs. These receptors were collected from a human donor in good health (CMV status not recorded). Some clones in this sample may be carry-over from other donors' samples. CDR3s include the opening cysteine and the closing phenylalanine or tryptophan. Each record gives: CDR3 protein, D gene, V gene, J gene. D genes are given only for firm matches.

CASSQKAGGRREQYF	TRBD2	TRBV3-1	TRBJ2-7
CASSFGEQETQYF	.	TRBV7-2	TRBJ2-5
CASSQEPLMNEQFF	.	TRBV4-3	TRBJ2-1
CASSSNRDSNEKLFF	TRBD1	TRBV7-2	TRBJ1-4
CASSGDQGPDTQYF	.	TRBV6-4	TRBJ2-3
CASSQRTASTDTQYF	.	TRBV12-3/TRBV12-4	TRBJ2-3
CSAKGYRTEQYF	.	TRBV20-1	TRBJ2-7
CATSNQGGNTGELFF	.	TRBV24-1	TRBJ2-2
CASSDEELWSTDTQYF	.	TRBV6-1	TRBJ2-3
CASSLWGREDQPQHF	.	TRBV28	TRBJ1-5
CASSLNRMNEKLFF	.	TRBV7-2	TRBJ1-4
CASSSPNRGPFGDTEAFF	TRBD1	TRBV7-9	TRBJ1-1
CASSLLNPGTVNTEAFF	.	TRBV3-1	TRBJ1-1
CSVPQGVYGYTF	TRBD1	TRBV29-1	TRBJ1-2
CASSLAPQSGVNYEQYF	.	TRBV7-2	TRBJ2-7
CASSPAGADTQYF	TRBD2	TRBV6-4	TRBJ2-3
CASSLGTGRDTQYF	.	TRBV11-2	TRBJ2-3
CASSRRDRVDGSPLHF	TRBD1	TRBV7-8	TRBJ1-6
CASSSAAAFRYTF	.	TRBV7-2	TRBJ1-2
CASSRTVGYEQYF	.	TRBV6-1	TRBJ2-7
CASSRRTDYGYTF	.	TRBV19	TRBJ1-2
CASSYQTGEKLFF	.	TRBV6-5	TRBJ1-4
CASSLASSGGWNEQFF	TRBD2	TRBV7-2	TRBJ2-1
CASSLAGLWTSGGETQYF	TRBD2	TRBV7-8	TRBJ2-5
CASSQSRGHGYGYTF	TRBD1	TRBV7-2	TRBJ1-2
CSAVSGGAGDEQFF	TRBD2	TRBV20-1	TRBJ2-1
CASSPGALRDEQFF	.	TRBV4-3	TRBJ2-1
CASRRTGTGELFF	.	TRBV12-3/TRBV12-4	TRBJ2-2
CASSDVGLAEGGEQFF	TRBD2	TRBV25-1	TRBJ2-1
CASSYRLGAGGEQFF	TRBD2	TRBV6-2/TRBV6-3	TRBJ2-1
CASSPPRTGVEQYF	TRBD1	TRBV28	TRBJ2-7
CAMSTGLNTEAFF	TRBD1	TRBV28	TRBJ1-1
CSVDTGTSGVTDTQYF	TRBD2	TRBV29-1	TRBJ2-3
CASSIPVTYGYTF	.	TRBV19	TRBJ1-2
CASSSRTDTEAFF	.	TRBV7-3	TRBJ1-1
CASSPIDWGEQYF	.	TRBV14	TRBJ2-7
CASSYNRGSNQPQHF	TRBD1	TRBV7-3	TRBJ1-5
CASSPELARGTREQFF	TRBD2	TRBV28	TRBJ2-1
CASSYRVQGYYEQYF	.	TRBV6-6	TRBJ2-7
CASSSGDRGIEAFF	TRBD1	TRBV11-2	TRBJ1-1
CASSLNVANYGYTF	.	TRBV7-9	TRBJ1-2
CASSFGQGVYEQYF	TRBD1	TRBV7-2	TRBJ2-7
CSAASAEQPYGYTF	.	TRBV20-1	TRBJ1-2
CASRQEPSTDTQYF	.	TRBV6-2/TRBV6-3	TRBJ2-3
CASSYKQVQSYNEQFF	.	TRBV6-2/TRBV6-3	TRBJ2-1
CASSIGNTPKNIQYF	.	TRBV19	TRBJ2-4
CASSENGGSTDTQYF	.	TRBV6-1	TRBJ2-3
CASSAKPDRGLRQDTQYF	TRBD1	TRBV7-2	TRBJ2-3
CASSFSPGQGANYGYTF	TRBD1	TRBV7-2	TRBJ1-2
CASAPAPRGGDYEQYF	TRBD1	TRBV6-2/TRBV6-3	TRBJ2-7
CASSLGTSFSYEQYF	TRBD2	TRBV7-2	TRBJ2-7
CASSYSRPSTDTQYF	.	TRBV6-5	TRBJ2-3
CASSRSGRGGRETQYF	TRBD2	TRBV7-2	TRBJ2-5
CASSFGGDRKTQYF	TRBD2	TRBV28	TRBJ2-5
CASSVGRTGKEKSYGYTF	TRBD1	TRBV2	TRBJ1-2
CASSLYGGVTEAFF	.	TRBV12-3/TRBV12-4	TRBJ1-1